This is a list of T cell receptor beta chains from one sample in a study of preoperative IRX-2 immunotherapy in early breast cancer. Clones were sequenced by immunoSEQ multiplex PCR, and TCRdb holds only the in-frame ones, with some missing. The table records about 98,000 clones, roughly 90% of them present only once. Sequenced here: tumor tissue, sampled after IRX-2 immunotherapy. The origin of the receptors is a human donor with breast cancer. The CDR3 runs from the conserved cysteine through the conserved F or W. Fields, in order: V gene, D gene, J gene, clone size, CDR3 protein, CDR3 DNA. The D gene is left open where the match is weak. Clone size appears in some rows only: once, few, many, or a class for an expanded clone.

TRBV5-1	NA	TRBJ2-2	NA	CASSLDGFRTGELFF	TGCGCCAGCAGCTTGGATGGGTTTAGGACCGGGGAGCTGTTTTTT
TRBV19	TRBD1	TRBJ1-2	NA	CASSMVWTGSTYGYTF	TGTGCCAGTAGTATGGTATGGACAGGCTCTACTTATGGCTACACCTTC
TRBV5-1	TRBD2	TRBJ2-2	NA	CASSLAGTSGYTGELFF	TGCGCCAGCAGCTTGGCCGGGACTAGCGGATACACCGGGGAGCTGTTTTTT
TRBV6-8	NA	TRBJ2-2	NA	CASTRNSNTGELFF	TGTGCCAGCACCCGAAACAGCAACACCGGGGAGCTGTTTTTT
TRBV28	NA	TRBJ1-1	NA	CASSLYPPEAFF	TGTGCCAGCAGTTTATATCCTCCTGAAGCTTTCTTT
TRBV28	TRBD1	TRBJ1-5	NA	CASSTLRGGSQPQHF	TGTGCCAGCAGTACCCTCAGGGGGGGCAGTCAGCCCCAGCATTTT
TRBV18	NA	TRBJ1-1	NA	CASQSTGNTEAFF	TGTGCCAGCCAAAGTACTGGTAACACTGAAGCTTTCTTT
TRBV28	NA	TRBJ2-7	NA	CASSFLRDEQYF	TGTGCCAGCAGTTTCCTTCGGGACGAGCAGTACTTC
TRBV6-8	TRBD2	TRBJ2-7	NA	CASSYSPLAGVYEQYF	TGTGCCAGCAGTTACTCGCCCCTAGCGGGAGTCTACGAGCAGTACTTC
TRBV18	NA	TRBJ2-7	NA	CASSPMASPYEQYF	TGTGCCAGCTCACCAATGGCCAGTCCCTACGAGCAGTACTTC
TRBV7-6	NA	TRBJ1-4	NA	CASSLKGGAIEKLFF	TGTGCCAGCAGCCTAAAGGGGGGGGCGATTGAAAAACTGTTTTTT
TRBV10-2	TRBD2	TRBJ2-7	NA	CASRAGAGGYSSYEQYF	TGCGCCAGCAGAGCGGGAGCGGGTGGGTACAGCTCCTACGAGCAGTACTTC
TRBV7-1	TRBD2	TRBJ2-1	NA	CASSLASGRFTFF	TGTGCCAGCAGCTTAGCTAGCGGGAGATTTACGTTCTTC
TRBV6-8	NA	TRBJ2-2	NA	CAISVTAAGELFF	TGTGCCATCAGTGTCACTGCCGCCGGGGAGCTGTTTTTT
TRBV11-3	TRBD1	TRBJ1-5	NA	CASSPGTGNQPQHF	TGTGCCAGCAGCCCCGGGACAGGCAATCAGCCCCAGCATTTT
TRBV6-8	NA	TRBJ1-4	NA	CASSRGPGATNEKLFF	TGTGCCAGCAGTCGAGGGCCGGGTGCAACTAATGAAAAACTGTTTTTT
TRBV19	NA	TRBJ2-4	once	CASSLGILTSGRRLAKNIQYF	TGTGCCAGTAGTTTAGGTATTCTTACTTCGGGACGTAGGCTAGCCAAAAACATTCAGTACTTC
TRBV7-6	NA	TRBJ2-7	many	CASSFRVQAYYEQYF	TGTGCCAGCAGCTTTCGGGTCCAAGCCTATTACGAGCAGTACTTC
TRBV6-8	NA	TRBJ1-5	NA	CASSRDGKPQHF	TGTGCCAGCAGCCGGGATGGTAAGCCCCAGCATTTT
TRBV11-3	NA	TRBJ1-2	NA	CASSPEVGTADYGYTF	TGTGCCAGCAGCCCGGAGGTTGGGACGGCCGACTATGGCTACACCTTC
TRBV6-8	NA	TRBJ2-1	NA	CASSFGVDNEQFF	TGTGCCAGCAGTTTTGGGGTCGACAATGAGCAGTTCTTC
TRBV6-8	TRBD2	TRBJ2-7	NA	CASSYTWTSGRLVREQYF	TGTGCCAGCAGTTACACATGGACTAGCGGGAGACTGGTTCGCGAGCAGTACTTC
TRBV5-1	TRBD1	TRBJ2-2	NA	CASSSGGGGTTGELFF	TGCGCCAGCAGCTCAGGGGGCGGCGGGACCACCGGGGAGCTGTTTTTT
TRBV10-2	TRBD1	TRBJ2-7	NA	CASSVLTGGLDEQYF	TGCGCCAGCAGTGTCTTGACAGGGGGTCTCGACGAGCAGTACTTC
TRBV5-1	NA	TRBJ1-2	few	CASREALVENYGYTF	TGCGCCAGCAGGGAAGCACTAGTAGAAAACTATGGCTACACCTTC
TRBV6-8	NA	TRBJ2-3	NA	CAISAMGTGKGADTQYF	TGTGCCATCAGTGCGATGGGTACAGGGAAGGGGGCAGATACGCAGTATTTT
TRBV7-1	TRBD1	TRBJ2-5	NA	CASSGDRYQETQYF	TGTGCCAGCAGCGGGGACAGGTACCAAGAGACCCAGTACTTC
TRBV19	NA	TRBJ2-7	NA	CASSDAGDEQYF	TGTGCCAGTAGCGACGCAGGGGACGAGCAGTACTTC
TRBV6-8	NA	TRBJ1-5	NA	CASRGRNSNQPQHF	TGTGCCAGCAGGGGGAGAAATAGCAATCAGCCCCAGCATTTT
TRBV1	NA	TRBJ1-1	NA	CASSQDLPENTEAFF	TGCGCCAGCAGCCAAGATCTCCCTGAGAACACTGAAGCTTTCTTT
TRBV18	TRBD1	TRBJ1-4	once	CASSWGQTEYNEKLFF	TGTGCCAGCTCATGGGGACAGACGGAATATAATGAAAAACTGTTTTTT
TRBV10-2	NA	TRBJ2-3	NA	CASSESTTAVDTQYF	TGCGCCAGCAGTGAGTCGACTACCGCCGTAGATACGCAGTATTTT
TRBV30	TRBD1	TRBJ2-3	NA	CAWRDRGTDTQYF	TGTGCCTGGCGGGACAGGGGAACAGATACGCAGTATTTT
TRBV19	TRBD2	TRBJ2-2	NA	CASSFGLAGAGELFF	TGTGCCAGTAGTTTCGGGCTAGCGGGAGCCGGGGAGCTGTTTTTT
TRBV30	TRBD2	TRBJ2-2	NA	CAWKFSGTSTGELFF	TGTGCCTGGAAATTCTCGGGGACTAGCACCGGGGAGCTGTTTTTT
TRBV11-3	NA	TRBJ1-6	few	CASSLAAGARSPLHF	TGTGCCAGCAGCTTGGCGGCGGGGGCCCGTTCACCCCTCCACTTT
TRBV22-1	NA	TRBJ1-5	NA	CASSYTGFWGQPQHF	TGTGCCAGCAGTTACACCGGGTTTTGGGGTCAGCCCCAGCATTTT
TRBV28	NA	TRBJ1-1	few	CASSSLTNTEAFF	TGTGCCAGCAGTTCCCTAACGAACACTGAAGCTTTCTTT
TRBV6-8	NA	TRBJ2-7	NA	CASSSEGSPYEQYF	TGTGCCAGCAGCTCGGAAGGGAGCCCCTACGAGCAGTACTTC
TRBV29-1	NA	TRBJ2-3	NA	CSVEGFRGPDTQYF	TGCAGCGTTGAAGGATTTCGCGGCCCAGATACGCAGTATTTT
TRBV29-1	TRBD1	TRBJ2-5	NA	CSVDSGTAQETQYF	TGCAGCGTTGACTCCGGGACAGCCCAAGAGACCCAGTACTTC
TRBV6-8	NA	TRBJ2-3	NA	CASSSSGYPTDTQYF	TGTGCCAGCAGTTCCAGCGGTTACCCCACAGATACGCAGTATTTT
TRBV28	NA	TRBJ1-3	NA	CASSPTPLGNTIYF	TGTGCCAGCAGTCCGACTCCCTTGGGAAACACCATATATTTT
TRBV19	TRBD1	TRBJ1-5	once	CASSLTPGQGHQPQHF	TGTGCCAGTAGTCTGACGCCGGGACAGGGGCATCAGCCCCAGCATTTT
TRBV10-3	NA	TRBJ1-2	NA	CAISESYVNAWGYTF	TGTGCCATCAGTGAGTCTTACGTGAACGCCTGGGGCTACACCTTC
TRBV7-6	TRBD1	TRBJ2-1	few	CASSFTGQGWNEQFF	TGTGCCAGCAGCTTTACCGGACAGGGGTGGAATGAGCAGTTCTTC
TRBV10-1	NA	TRBJ1-3	NA	CASSESLSGNTIYF	TGCGCCAGCAGTGAATCGCTCTCTGGAAACACCATATATTTT
TRBV14	NA	TRBJ2-1	NA	CASSQVLGSREQFF	TGTGCCAGCAGCCAAGTTTTGGGATCCCGAGAGCAGTTCTTC
TRBV5-1	NA	TRBJ2-7	NA	CASSALGGSAYEQYF	TGCGCCAGCAGTGCGTTAGGGGGATCGGCGTACGAGCAGTACTTC
TRBV6-8	NA	TRBJ2-7	once	CASSTGPSYEQYF	TGTGCCAGCAGCACGGGGCCCTCCTACGAGCAGTACTTC
TRBV6-8	NA	TRBJ2-7	NA	CASSYSLGYEQYF	TGTGCCAGCAGTTACTCGCTTGGCTACGAGCAGTACTTC
TRBV14	NA	TRBJ2-7	NA	CASSQGTVVTYEQYF	TGTGCCAGCAGCCAAGGGACAGTTGTTACCTACGAGCAGTACTTC
TRBV6-8	TRBD1	TRBJ2-7	NA	CASSYPDRGYEQYF	TGTGCCAGCAGTTATCCCGACAGGGGCTACGAGCAGTACTTC
TRBV7-7	NA	TRBJ1-4	NA	CASSPGGRGNEKLFF	TGTGCCAGCAGCCCTGGGGGGCGGGGTAATGAAAAACTGTTTTTT
TRBV19	NA	TRBJ1-1	NA	CASSIGWTNQPTEAFF	TGTGCCAGTAGTATAGGGTGGACAAACCAACCCACTGAAGCTTTCTTT